The 14 T cell receptor beta chains presented below share a single source sample, sequenced in a study of technical replicates of blood from a few donors. The repertoire was sequenced with immunoSEQ multiplex PCR; TCRdb's copy has only in-frame clones and lacks some. The table records roughly 80,000 clones, approximately 94% of them present only once. Sequences were obtained from T cells isolated from PBMCs. The source is a human donor in good health.

This clone was seen a handful of times. The V and J genes are TRBV30 and TRBJ1-1; TRBD1 aligns across 7 bases. V lost 8 bases, J lost 2 bases, and 5 bases stayed unmatched. CDR1 GTSNPN and CDR2 SVGIG come from the germline V gene (reference sequence). There are 12 residues in the CDR3. The CDR3 nucleotides read TGTGCCGGAGGACAGGATAACACTGAAGCTTTCTTT. Protein: CAGGQDNTEAFF.

V is TRBV20-1 and J is TRBJ1-2, with unresolved D. Germline V CDR1 and CDR2: DFQATT, SNEGSKA (reference sequence). V gave up 2 bases and J gave up 2 bases, with 3 bases separating them. The CDR3 has 11 amino acids. The CDR3 DNA sequence: TGCAGTGCTAGACAGAACTATGGCTACACCTTC. Its protein is CSARQNYGYTF.

V is TRBV7-2 and J is TRBJ2-2; 8 bases fit TRBD1. Per the germline V gene, CDR1 is SGHTA and CDR2 is FQGNSA. Unmatched junction bases numbered 5, after V lost 4 bases and J lost 1 base. The CDR3 spans 16 residues. The CDR3: CASSSGQGQNTGELFF. The CDR3 DNA sequence: TGTGCCAGCAGCTCCGGACAGGGCCAGAACACCGGGGAGCTGTTTTTT.

This chain connects TRBV4-2 to TRBJ2-1, with a tentative D call TRBD2 (6 bases). Per germline, CDR1 LGHNA and CDR2 YNFKEQ. Trimming stripped 3 bases from V and 8 bases from J, with 14 bases between. The CDR3 loop spans 14 amino acids. The CDR3 DNA follows: TGTGCCAGCAGCCATTCTGGGTGGGGGGATGAGCAGTTCTTC. It specifies CASSHSGWGDEQFF.

This rearrangement joins TRBV7-2 to TRBJ2-2, with D tentatively TRBD1 (5 bases). Deletions cut 2 bases from V and 6 bases from J, with 10 bases between. The CDR3 sequence is 14 residues long. CDR1 is SGHTA and CDR2 is FQGNSA in the germline V gene. The CDR3 region is CASSLRGGAGELFF. CDR3 in DNA: TGTGCCAGCAGCTTAAGGGGTGGGGCCGGGGAGCTGTTTTTT.

The CDR3 loop reads CASSTPRGVHNEQFF. In DNA form, the CDR3 reads TGTGCCAGCAGCACCCCTCGCGGCGTCCACAATGAGCAGTTCTTC. The V and J genes are TRBV7-9 and TRBJ2-1; no reliable D call. The V gene lost 5 bases and the J gene lost 5 bases, with 16 bases spanning the gap. The germline CDR1 and CDR2 sequences are SEHNR and FQNEAQ (reference sequence). This CDR3 has 15 amino acids.

CDR3 coding DNA: TGCAGCGCCAGACAGGGGAGCACAGATACGCAGTATTTT. Translating it yields CSARQGSTDTQYF. The chain carries TRBV29-1 and TRBJ2-3; 8 bases are shared with TRBD1. Germline CDR1 SQVTM, CDR2 ANQGSEA. CDR3 length equals 13 residues. The V segment lost 7 bases and the J segment 0 bases; nucleotides outside the gene matches: 3.

Comment on this clone: Because the CDR3's place on the DNA is in doubt, the DNA is left out and the CDR3 is given as listed by TCRdb. The chain joins TRBV9 to TRBJ1-1; the DNA was not compared with TRBD1, the D call given in the table. 14 amino acids form the CDR3, both terminal residues included. Looked up from germline, CDR1 is SGDLS and CDR2 is YYNGEE. The CDR3 is CASSVGVGFGAGFF.

This chain joins TRBV28 and TRBJ2-7, with 8 nucleotides matching TRBD1. Germline CDR1 MDHEN, CDR2 SYDVKM. The CDR3 totals 16 residues. After removal of 3 bases from V and 4 bases from J, the junction contained 11 bases not matched to a gene. The chain's CDR3 is CASSFFPRGPNYEQYF. The CDR3 DNA reads as TGTGCCAGCAGTTTTTTCCCCAGGGGGCCTAATTACGAGCAGTACTTC.

The V and J genes are TRBV7-9 and TRBJ2-7; D is unclear. The CDR3 sequence is 12 residues long. Trimming cost V 3 bases and J 4 bases, with 7 bases left between them. From germline, CDR1 is SEHNR and CDR2 FQNEAQ (reference sequence). This CDR3 reads CASSFVLYEQYF. The CDR3 DNA reads as TGTGCCAGCAGCTTCGTCTTGTACGAGCAGTACTTC.

CDR3 DNA sequence: TGCAGTACGGGCCAGGGCGCCCCCACAGATACGCAGTATTTT. Translation: CSTGQGAPTDTQYF. The chain joins TRBV29-1 to TRBJ2-3; a possible D gene is TRBD1 (5 bases). The CDR3 sequence is 14 residues long. Per the germline V gene, CDR1 is SQVTM and CDR2 is ANQGSEA.

The chain links TRBV7-8 to TRBJ2-6, with TRBD1 matching 7 bases. The length of the CDR3 is 18 residues. Trimming cost V 5 bases and J 0 bases; bases outside gene matches: 10. CDR1 and CDR2 from the germline V gene are SGHVS and FQNEAQ. CDR3 loop: CASSHLTGLPSGANVLTF. CDR3 nucleotides: TGTGCCAGCAGCCACTTGACAGGGCTCCCCTCTGGGGCCAACGTCCTGACTTTC.

The chain combines TRBV7-2 with TRBJ2-7, with D perhaps matching TRBD1 (5 bases). CDR3 length: 14 amino acids. CDR1 and CDR2 from the germline V gene are SGHTA and FQGNSA. The germline V and J ends were trimmed by 1 base and 12 bases, with 19 bases remaining between them. As DNA, the CDR3 is TGTGCCAGCAGCTTAGGTCCAGGGCCAGACCGTTCGTACTTC. As protein: CASSLGPGPDRSYF.

This clone was picked up a small number of times. CDR3 sequence reads: CASSATGENTEAFF. Here the CDR3 DNA reads TGTGCCAGCAGCGCGACAGGGGAAAACACTGAAGCTTTCTTT. The chain carries TRBV9 and TRBJ1-1; 8 bases agree with TRBD1. V lost 3 bases and J lost 2; bases outside the gene matches: 3. In germline, CDR1 is SGDLS, CDR2 YYNGEE. The CDR3 consists of 14 residues.